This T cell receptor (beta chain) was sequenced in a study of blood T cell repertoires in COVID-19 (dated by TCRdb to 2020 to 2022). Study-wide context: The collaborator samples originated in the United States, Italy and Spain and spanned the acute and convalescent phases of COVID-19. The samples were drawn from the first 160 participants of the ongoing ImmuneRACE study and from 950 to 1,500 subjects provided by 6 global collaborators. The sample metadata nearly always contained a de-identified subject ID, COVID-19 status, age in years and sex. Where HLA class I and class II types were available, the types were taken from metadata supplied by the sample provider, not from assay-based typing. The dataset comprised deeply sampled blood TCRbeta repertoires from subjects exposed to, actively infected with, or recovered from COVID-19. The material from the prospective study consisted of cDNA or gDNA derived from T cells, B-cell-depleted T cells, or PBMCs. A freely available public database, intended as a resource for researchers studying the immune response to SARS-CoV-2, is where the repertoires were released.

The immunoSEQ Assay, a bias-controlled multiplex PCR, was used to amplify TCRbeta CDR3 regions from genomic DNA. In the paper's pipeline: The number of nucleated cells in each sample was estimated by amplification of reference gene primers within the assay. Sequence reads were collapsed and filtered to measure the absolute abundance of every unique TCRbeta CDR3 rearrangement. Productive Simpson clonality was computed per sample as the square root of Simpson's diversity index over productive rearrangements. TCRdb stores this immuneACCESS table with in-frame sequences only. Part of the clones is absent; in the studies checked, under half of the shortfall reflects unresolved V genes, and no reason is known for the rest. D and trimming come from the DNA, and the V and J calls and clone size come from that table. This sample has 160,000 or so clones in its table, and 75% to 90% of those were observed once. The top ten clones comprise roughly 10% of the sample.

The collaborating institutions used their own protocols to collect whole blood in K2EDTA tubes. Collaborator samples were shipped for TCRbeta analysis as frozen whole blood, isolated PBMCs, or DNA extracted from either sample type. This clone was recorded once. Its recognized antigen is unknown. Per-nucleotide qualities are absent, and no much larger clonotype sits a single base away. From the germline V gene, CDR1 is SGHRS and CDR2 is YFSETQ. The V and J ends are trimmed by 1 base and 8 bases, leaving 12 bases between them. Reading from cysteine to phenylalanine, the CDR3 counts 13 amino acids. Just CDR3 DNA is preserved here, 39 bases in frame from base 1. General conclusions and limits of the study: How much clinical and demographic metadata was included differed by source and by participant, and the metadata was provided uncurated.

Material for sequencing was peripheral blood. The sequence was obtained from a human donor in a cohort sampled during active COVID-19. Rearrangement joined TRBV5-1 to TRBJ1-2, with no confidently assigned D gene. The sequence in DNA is TGCGCCAGCAGCTTGAGTACTGCGGGGGGCTACACCTTC. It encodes CASSLSTAGGYTF.